This TCR beta chain originates from a study of T cell responses to AZD1222 COVID-19 vaccine. Sequencing used immunoSEQ multiplex PCR; TCRdb keeps in-frame clones, though not all of them. Of about 150,000 clones in the sample, less than 90% were seen once. The V end lost 2 bases, the J end lost 1 base, and 5 bases lay between the germline ends. The CDR3 contains 13 residues. Germline V gene lookup returns CDR1 SGHTA and CDR2 FQGTGA. Sequenced here: peripheral blood, sampled on day 0 of MenACWY control vaccination. V is TRBV7-3 and J is TRBJ1-1; D gene uncertain. The receptor was derived from an adult in good health. The DNA for the CDR3 is TGTGCCAGCAGCTTAGCGGAGAACACTGAAGCTTTCTTT. Translation gives CASSLAENTEAFF.